These 19 T cell receptor beta chains originate from one sample sequenced in a study of OX40 agonist ivuxolimab in advanced cancers. The data were produced by immunoSEQ multiplex PCR, yet TCRdb's version contains in-frame clones alone and is incomplete. The sample carries about 73,000 clones, around 90% recorded once. The source was CD4+ or CD8+ T cells sorted from blood, collected in a trial of the OX40 agonist ivuxolimab. These receptors were obtained from an adult with an advanced solid tumor such as melanoma, head and neck, liver or kidney cancer.

V is TRBV4-2 and J is TRBJ1-3; no clear D. The CDR3 loop spans 14 amino acids. Germline V gene lookup returns CDR1 LGHNA and CDR2 YNFKEQ. The V end lost 0 bases, the J end lost 2 bases, and 5 bases lay between the germline ends. CDR3 in DNA: TGTGCCAGCAGCCAAGATCGTACTGGAAACACCATATATTTT. The encoded protein is CASSQDRTGNTIYF.

About this clone itself: This sample includes further DNA sequences coding for the same CDR3. The genes are TRBV6-1 and TRBJ2-7; TRBD1 agrees at 7 bases. Looked up from germline, CDR1 is MNHNS and CDR2 is SASEGT. Losses at the gene ends were 8 bases for V and 2 bases for J; bases not matched to a gene: 6. The CDR3 covers 13 residues. As DNA, the CDR3 is TGTGCCAGCGGACGGACAGGAGCCTACGAGCAGTACTTC. Its translation is CASGRTGAYEQYF.

Regarding this clone: The junction departs from the called germline gene at one end, perhaps through a read error. The rearrangement uses TRBV30 and TRBJ2-5; possibly TRBD2 for D (5 bases). Germline loops: CDR1 GTSNPN, CDR2 SVGIG (reference sequence). The length of the CDR3 is 11 residues. This chain's CDR3 is CARRSSETQYF. The DNA for the CDR3 is TGTGCCCGGAGGTCTTCAGAGACCCAGTACTTC.

The V and J genes are TRBV2 and TRBJ2-3, with D tentatively TRBD2 (5 bases). The CDR3 has 14 amino acids. Trimming left V 7 bases short and J 2 bases short, with 13 bases between. The germline V gene has CDR1 SNHLY and CDR2 FYNNEI. For the CDR3, the DNA is TGTGCCAGCAAACTAGGGAGTTTCACAGATACGCAGTATTTT. This translates into CASKLGSFTDTQYF.

This chain connects TRBV2 to TRBJ2-3, with 7 bases matching TRBD1. Germline trimming cut 6 bases from V and 1 base from J; bases unmatched to any gene: 4. Germline loops: CDR1 SNHLY, CDR2 FYNNEI. There are 14 residues in the CDR3. DNA for the CDR3: TGTGCCAGCAGCTTAGGACAGGGCACAGATACGCAGTATTTT. Protein: CASSLGQGTDTQYF.

CDR3 loop: CSVADGSRDNQPQHF. The DNA of the CDR3 is TGCAGCGTTGCTGACGGCAGTAGGGACAATCAGCCCCAGCATTTT. V and J are TRBV29-1 and TRBJ1-5; D is ambiguous. Germline CDR1 is SQVTM and CDR2 is ANQGSEA. The V gene lost 4 bases and the J gene lost 3 bases, with 16 bases spanning the gap. The CDR3 is made up of 15 amino acids.

V usage is TRBV9 and J usage is TRBJ1-6; D is unclear. The germline V gene encodes CDR1 SGDLS and CDR2 YYNGEE. The CDR3 contains 18 residues. Trimming shortened V by 0 bases and J by 5 bases, and 18 bases separated the two germline ends. The CDR3 is CASSVAGSGVGDNSPLHF. CDR3 sequence (DNA): TGTGCCAGCAGCGTAGCCGGCTCCGGGGTCGGAGATAATTCACCCCTCCACTTT.

A few counts support this clone. The sample contains more than one DNA sequence encoding this CDR3. The chain carries TRBV5-1 and TRBJ1-5, with 7 positions matching TRBD1. The CDR3 contains 15 residues. The V gene end was trimmed by 0 bases and the J gene end by 5 bases; junction bases not matched to a gene: 5. The germline V gene encodes CDR1 SGHRS and CDR2 YFSETQ. CDR3 loop: CASSLEGAGYQPQHF. The CDR3 region has the DNA TGCGCCAGCAGCTTGGAGGGGGCTGGGTATCAGCCCCAGCATTTT.

This clone was observed once. The genes are TRBV5-1 and TRBJ1-1; tentative D call: TRBD1 (6 bases). CDR1 is SGHRS, CDR2 YFSETQ, per germline. V lost 0 bases and J 6 bases, leaving 12 bases between the germline ends. The CDR3 extends over 14 amino acids. The CDR3 reads CASSLGGGQPEAFF. The DNA of the CDR3 is TGCGCCAGCAGCTTGGGGGGTGGACAGCCTGAAGCTTTCTTT.

This chain links TRBV5-1 with TRBJ1-6, with a weak D call TRBD1 (6 bases). CDR3 size: 14 residues. Deletions cut 4 bases from V and 9 bases from J, with 14 bases between. Germline values: CDR1 SGHRS, CDR2 YFSETQ. CDR3 sequence reads: CASSVVGQTSPLHF. As DNA, the CDR3 is TGCGCCAGCAGCGTGGTTGGACAGACTTCACCCCTCCACTTT. Full variable domain (outside the CDR3, taken from reference TRBV5-1 and TRBJ1-6): KAGVTQTPRYLIKTRGQQVTLSCSPISGHRSVSWYQQTPGQGLQFLFEYFSETQRNKGNFPGRFSGRQFSNSRSEMNVSTLELGDSALYLCASSVVGQTSPLHFGNGTRLTVT.

The chain combines TRBV28 with TRBJ1-4, with D possibly matching TRBD1 (5 bases). The CDR3 totals 15 residues. CDR1 MDHEN and CDR2 SYDVKM come from the germline V gene. Between the trimmed V and J ends, which lost 6 bases and 4 bases, there was a span of 15 bases. Written as DNA, the CDR3 is TGTGCCAGCAGAACCCGGCAGGGTGTTAATGAAAAACTGTTTTTT. Translating gives CASRTRQGVNEKLFF.

This clone occurred once. The V call is TRBV4-2, the J call TRBJ2-1, with 8 bases lining up with TRBD1. CDR3 length: 17 residues. The germline gives CDR1 LGHNA, CDR2 YNFKEQ. J lost 2 bases, V lost 0 bases, and 6 bases had no gene match. Here the CDR3 reads CASSQDPGQGPYNEQFF. CDR3 DNA sequence: TGTGCCAGCAGCCAAGATCCCGGACAGGGTCCCTACAATGAGCAGTTCTTC.

The rearrangement uses TRBV13 and TRBJ1-2; possible D gene TRBD1, 5 bases. The CDR3 is 15 residues long. Germline-derived CDR1 and CDR2 are PRHDT and FYEKMQ (reference sequence). The germline V and J ends were trimmed by 5 bases and 0 bases, with 13 bases remaining between them. DNA of the CDR3: TGTGCCAGCAGCCCCGCGGGACCCTCTAACTATGGCTACACCTTC. Encoded protein: CASSPAGPSNYGYTF.

The chain links TRBV7-3 to TRBJ2-7; no clear D gene. Trimming removed 5 bases from V and 2 bases from J, with 19 bases in between. Germline assignment: CDR1 SGHTA and CDR2 FQGTGA. The CDR3 consists of 16 residues. In DNA form, the CDR3 reads TGTGCCAGCAGCCCCCCCATGGCTATGGGCCCCTACGAGCAGTACTTC. Amino acid sequence: CASSPPMAMGPYEQYF. Full variable domain (rest looked up from reference TRBV7-3 and TRBJ2-7): GAGVSQTPSNKVTEKGKYVELRCDPISGHTALYWYRQSLGQGPEFLIYFQGTGAADDSGLPNDRFFAVRPEGSVSTLKIQRTERGDSAVYLCASSPPMAMGPYEQYFGPGTRLTVT.

This clone was recorded only once. The V gene is TRBV5-6, the J gene TRBJ2-1; D is unclear. V lost 3 bases and J lost 8, with 12 bases in between. The CDR3 sequence is 13 residues long. Germline values: CDR1 SGHDT, CDR2 YYEEEE. CDR3 DNA: TGTGCCAGCAGCTCCTTTATGTGGGATGAGCAGTTCTTC. As protein: CASSSFMWDEQFF.

This clone was detected only once. V and J are TRBV25-1 and TRBJ2-7; no clear D gene. The CDR3 spans 11 residues. Trimming pared 3 bases from V and 3 bases from J, leaving 3 bases between. CDR1 MGHDK and CDR2 SYGVNS come from the germline V gene. The CDR3 region is CASSDRYEQYF. DNA for the CDR3: TGTGCCAGCAGTGACCGCTACGAGCAGTACTTC.

V gene TRBV28 combines with J gene TRBJ1-5; perhaps TRBD1 as D (6 bases). V lost 5 bases, J lost 6 bases, and 17 bases lay in between. CDR3 size: 15 residues. Looked up from germline, CDR1 is MDHEN and CDR2 is SYDVKM. CDR3: CASSRTGGATQPQHF. The CDR3 DNA reads TGTGCCAGCAGTCGGACGGGGGGGGCGACTCAGCCCCAGCATTTT.

This chain connects TRBV5-5 to TRBJ2-7; 10 nucleotides match TRBD1. The CDR3 length is 16 residues. Germline V gene lookup returns CDR1 SGHKS and CDR2 YYEKEE (reference sequence). With 6 bases clipped from V and 3 bases from J, the junction kept 12 bases outside the gene matches. Here the CDR3 DNA reads TGTGCCAGCACCAGGGGGTGGGACAGGGGAGACTACGAGCAGTACTTC. This translates into CASTRGWDRGDYEQYF.

This chain connects TRBV19 to TRBJ2-5; D tentatively fits TRBD1 or TRBD2 (5 bases each). Trimming left V 0 bases short and J 4 bases short, with 12 bases between. This CDR3 contains 15 residues. In germline, CDR1 is LNHDA, CDR2 SQIVND (reference sequence). CDR3 bases: TGTGCCAGTAGTATAGATAGGGCAGGGAGAGAGACCCAGTACTTC. Amino acid sequence: CASSIDRAGRETQYF.